This paragraph covers one TCR beta chain sequence. The antigen is unknown. This record comes from a study of T cell responses to AZD1222 COVID-19 vaccine. Study conclusions and caveats: CD4 TCRs linked to vaccination spanned spike, dominating at 160-218 and 743-854.

The CDR3 length is 15 residues. V shed 3 bases, J shed 4 bases, and the junction held 5 bases outside the gene matches. From germline, CDR1 is SGHNT and CDR2 YYREEE (reference sequence). Method: immunoSEQ multiplex PCR; TCRdb's copy keeps in-frame clones and lacks some. The sample includes about 70,000 clones, around nine tenths seen only once; the top ten take more than 4%. The chain is built from TRBV5-4 and TRBJ1-3; 9 bases map to TRBD1. The sample in question was peripheral blood, obtained 28 days after the second dose of the MenACWY control vaccine. The TCR was taken from an adult who received the MenACWY meningococcal vaccine as a control. The CDR3: CASSSQGAGGNTIYF. For the CDR3, the DNA is TGTGCCAGCAGCTCACAGGGGGCTGGCGGAAACACCATATATTTT.